Sequencing of this TCR beta chain was carried out in a study of response to subunit inactivated influenza vaccine (dated by TCRdb to the late 2010s). Regarding the study in general: The study used deep quantitative T cell receptor repertoire profiling to track responses to a trivalent subunit inactivated influenza vaccine.

The library was generated by RT-PCR. Sequencing relied on an Illumina HiSeq 2500. Using fastp at Q25 and MiXCR, TCRdb reprocessed the public reads and kept productive beta chains. All rows with the same CDR3 protein become a single entry with the most common DNA and genes. In this sample the table shows approximately 480,000 distinct CDR3 sequences, approximately 10% of which occur a single time. Together, the top ten hold roughly 12% of the sample. Via the germline V gene (reference sequence), CDR1 is SEHNR and CDR2 FQNEAQ. Trimming costs V 5 bases and J 1 base, and their ends lie 14 bases apart. The CDR3 measures 16 amino acids from cysteine to phenylalanine. The only DNA kept is the CDR3, 48 bases in frame from the first base. According to the study, the label for this sample's time point signals: around 45 days after influenza vaccine administration. As for this clonotype: What antigen it recognizes has not been identified. Per-nucleotide qualities are absent, and no much larger clonotype sits a single base away.

Results the study describes overall, beyond this receptor: It was suggested by the authors that each seasonal influenza vaccination may recruit only a limited number of new T cells.

Sequences were derived from PBMCs from blood, sampled roughly 45 days after vaccination. The chain is encoded by TRBV7-9 joined to TRBJ2-2; the D gene is not confidently resolved. This clonotype was sampled from a man in his fifties or sixties who received an inactivated influenza vaccine. Donor details come from another sample of the same person, matched by shared clones. The sequenced DNA: TGTGCCAGCAGCCCCGGCGCGAAGAAGAACACCGGGGAGCTGTTTTTT. Its protein reads: CASSPGAKKNTGELFF.